This TCR beta chain was identified during a study of blood T cell repertoires in COVID-19. Study-level information: Specimens from acute and convalescent COVID-19 originated in the United States, Italy and Spain. The analysed material was cDNA or gDNA that came from T cells, B-cell-depleted T cells, or PBMCs.

Study processing details: Amplification with reference gene primers provided the estimates of nucleated cell counts. TCRdb's table, derived via immunoSEQ multiplex PCR, lists solely in-frame clones and lacks some. V and J calls and clone size come straight from that table; D and trimming were deduced from the DNA. The table includes fewer than 65,000 clones, roughly 74% detected once. The CDR3 spans 15 residues. With V trimmed by 3 bases and J by 8 bases, 10 bases remained unmatched. Germline assignment: CDR1 LGHNA and CDR2 YNFKEQ. Sequencing was done on a sample of peripheral blood. The V call is TRBV4-2, the J call TRBJ2-1; TRBD1 matches at 7 bases. The sequence derives from a human donor in a cohort sampled during active COVID-19. The CDR3 DNA reads TGTGCCAGCAGCCAGCAGGGGGACACCTGGGATGAGCAGTTCTTC. Protein: CASSQQGDTWDEQFF.